Described below is a single T cell receptor beta chain sequence and its context. The table came from immunoSEQ multiplex PCR; TCRdb's copy has only in-frame clones and leaves some out. The top ten hold approximately 15% of the sample, which has around 45,000 clones, about four fifths seen once. This specimen belongs to a study of PD-L1 blockade in urothelial cancer. The V gene lost 0 bases and the J gene lost 5 bases, with 8 bases spanning the gap. The V gene's germline CDR1 is SGHAT and CDR2 FQNNGV. The CDR3 contains 13 residues. Time point indicated: peripheral blood 6 weeks after treatment start. The patients had locally advanced or metastatic urothelial carcinoma.

This receptor was obtained from a man aged 55 to 70 with urothelial cancer. The sequences come from PBMCs, collected around atezolizumab (anti-PD-L1) treatment. V gene TRBV11-2 combines with J gene TRBJ2-7; TRBD2 is a possible D gene (6 bases). CDR3 nucleotide sequence: TGTGCCAGCAGCTTAGATCGCGGGGACGAGCAGTACTTC. Protein sequence: CASSLDRGDEQYF. Combining the CDR3 with reference TRBV11-2 and TRBJ2-7 gives the whole variable domain EAGVAQSPRYKIIEKRQSVAFWCNPISGHATLYWYQQILGQGPKLLIQFQNNGVVDDSQLPKDRFSAERLKGVDSTLKIQPAKLEDSAVYLCASSLDRGDEQYFGPGTRLTVT.